Shown below are 2 T cell receptor beta chains from a single sample sequenced in a study of spatial heterogeneity in lung cancer. As for time point: sample taken at primary tumor resection. TCRdb processed the 5' RACE reads anew with MiXCR; each CDR3 protein has one entry. The sample has about 61,000 distinct CDR3 sequences; roughly 6.4% are singletons. This material consisted of PBMCs, taken at surgery. All receptors come from a female donor with early-stage non-small cell lung cancer.

This clonotype was observed a few times. The V gene is TRBV3-1, the J gene TRBJ1-3; D ambiguous. Trimming removed 3 bases from V and 4 bases from J, with 10 bases in between. Germline V gene lookup returns CDR1 LGHDT and CDR2 YNNKEL (reference sequence). The CDR3 contains 14 residues. The CDR3 spells CASSHPLGGNTIYF. The CDR3 DNA reads TGTGCCAGCAGCCACCCATTGGGGGGAAACACCATATATTTT.

The rearrangement uses TRBV12-3 or TRBV12-4 and TRBJ1-3; D ambiguous. This CDR3 spans 13 amino acids. Trimming took 6 bases from V and 2 from J, leaving 8 bases between them. The chain's CDR3 is CASRPSTGNTIYF. The CDR3 coding sequence is TGTGCCAGCAGACCCAGTACTGGAAACACCATATATTTT.